This entry features one T cell receptor (beta chain) sequence. This sample is part of a study of identical twins. Each CDR3 protein gets one entry after TCRdb re-called the 5' RACE reads with MiXCR. The table shows approximately 1.8 million distinct CDR3 sequences, with 32% occurring only once. The ends were cut back, 0 bases at V and 7 bases at J, with 10 bases in the middle. The CDR3 is 12 residues long. Germline CDR1 and CDR2: DFQATT and SNEGSKA (reference sequence). The chain combines TRBV20-1 with TRBJ2-7; D unclear. Sequenced material: cord blood. The source is a newborn girl in good health. This CDR3 reads CSAREQRNEQYF. The CDR3 DNA reads TGCAGTGCTAGAGAACAGCGCAATGAGCAGTACTTC.